What follows describes a single T cell receptor (beta chain). The target antigen is unknown. The sample originates from a study of post-analysis software for immune sequencing data. Whole-study results and caveats: Included in a set of a handful of TRBV segments more frequent in patients than controls were TRBV5-6, TRBV5-1 and TRBV20-1.

TCR beta cDNA libraries included unique molecular identifiers. TCRdb independently ran MiXCR on the PCR reads; one entry per CDR3 protein. The sample consists of more than 450,000 distinct CDR3 sequences, 44% of them appearing once. CDR3 size: 18 residues. The germline CDR1 and CDR2 sequences are SGDLS and YYNGEE. V was trimmed by 4 bases and J by 0 bases, leaving 20 bases between them. Sequencing was performed on blood. The V call is TRBV9, the J call TRBJ2-1; D could derive from TRBD1 or TRBD2 (5 bases each). This TCR derives from a girl aged 5-17 years with multiple sclerosis. The CDR3 DNA is TGTGCCAGCAGCAGGAGTGGGGGTAAAGCGAGCTCCTACAATGAGCAGTTCTTC. It yields the protein CASSRSGGKASSYNEQFF.